This TCR beta chain was recorded in a study of T cells in localized non-small cell lung cancer. The method was immunoSEQ multiplex PCR; TCRdb's version includes in-frame clones alone and lacks a portion of them. The sample lists some 30,000 clones; approximately 89% were seen once. In regard to this clone: As yet, its antigen is unknown.

General observations from the study: Sequence data derive from only one tumor region, so heterogeneity remains possible.

The origin of this receptor is a female donor of 60 years or more with stage II lung adenocarcinoma. The sample consisted of peripheral blood mononuclear cells, taken before any cancer treatment.

The CDR3 protein is CASSPGLGLYNEQFF. CDR3 DNA: TGTGCCAGCAGCCCCGGACTGGGTCTTTACAATGAGCAGTTCTTC. The chain carries TRBV5-6 and TRBJ2-1; D is perhaps TRBD2 (5 bases). Germline CDR1 SGHDT, CDR2 YYEEEE. Trimming took 4 bases from V and 4 from J, leaving 15 bases between them. The CDR3 covers 15 residues.